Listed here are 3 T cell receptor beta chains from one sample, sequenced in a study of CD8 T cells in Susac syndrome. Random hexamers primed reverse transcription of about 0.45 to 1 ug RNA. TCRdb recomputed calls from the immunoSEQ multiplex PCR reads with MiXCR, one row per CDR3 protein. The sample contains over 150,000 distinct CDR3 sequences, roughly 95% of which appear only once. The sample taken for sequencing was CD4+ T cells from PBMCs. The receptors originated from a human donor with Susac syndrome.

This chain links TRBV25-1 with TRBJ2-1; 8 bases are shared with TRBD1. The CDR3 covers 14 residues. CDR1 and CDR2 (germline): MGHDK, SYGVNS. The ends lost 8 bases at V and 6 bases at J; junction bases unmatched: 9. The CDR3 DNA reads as TGTGCCAGCCTAAGTGACAGGGGAGGCAATGAGCAGTTCTTC. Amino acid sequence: CASLSDRGGNEQFF.

The CDR3 loop reads CASSAPGQGGETQYF. The CDR3 coding sequence is TGTGCCAGCAGCGCCCCGGGACAGGGTGGCGAGACCCAGTACTTC. The V gene is TRBV13, the J gene TRBJ2-5, with TRBD1 matching 9 bases. The CDR3 length is 15 residues. With V trimmed by 5 bases and J by 5 bases, 9 bases remained unmatched. The germline V gene has CDR1 PRHDT and CDR2 FYEKMQ (reference sequence).

The CDR3 DNA follows: TGTGCCAGCAGCTTGCGACAGGCCTCCCAAGAGACCCAGTACTTC. Amino acid sequence: CASSLRQASQETQYF. The chain employs TRBV5-4 and TRBJ2-5, with D maybe TRBD1 (6 bases). CDR1 is SGHNT, CDR2 YYREEE, per germline (reference sequence). The CDR3 totals 15 residues. The ends were cut back, 1 base at V and 1 base at J, with 11 bases in the middle. The full variable domain, completed using reference TRBV5-4 and TRBJ2-5, is ETGVTQSPTHLIKTRGQQVTLRCSSQSGHNTVSWYQQALGQGPQFIFQYYREEENGRGNFPPRFSGLQFPNYSSELNVNALELDDSALYLCASSLRQASQETQYFGPGTRLLVL.